The T cell receptor (beta chain) described here comes from a study of CD8 T cells in ankylosing spondylitis. Study findings and constraints: Disease-linked clones were found to be CD8+ and relatively rare in peripheral blood. Certain motif variants had earlier been reported in reactive arthritis synovial fluid and blood. Significant enrichment of disease-linked clones was reportedly seen in matched ankylosing spondylitis synovial fluid.

To note about this clonotype: The antigen is unknown.

In TCRdb, the 5' RACE reads were re-called with MiXCR into one record per CDR3 protein. Among under 450,000 distinct CDR3 sequences, 20% were seen once, and the ten largest hold less than 15%. Trimming removed 5 bases from V and 0 bases from J, with 7 bases in between. Germline lookup yields CDR1 MNHEY and CDR2 SVGEGT. This CDR3 has 13 amino acids. Sequencing was carried out using blood, either unsorted or a sorted T cell fraction (not recorded which). The V call is TRBV6-2 or TRBV6-3, the J call TRBJ1-2; D not certain. This clonotype was sampled from a male donor with ankylosing spondylitis or in good health (not recorded which). CDR3 loop: CASSSGANYGYTF. The DNA for the CDR3 is TGTGCCAGCAGTAGCGGGGCTAACTATGGCTACACCTTC.